The sample holds one count of the clone carrying this TCR beta chain. Its antigen is not identified. The CDR3 runs to 17 residues. V trimming: 3 bases; J trimming: 4 bases; junction bases outside the gene matches: 11. Germline CDR1 and CDR2: MDHEN and SYDVKM. Although they were nominally healthy when sampled, donors likely had unrecorded immune exposures. 13 Jbeta primers and 60 Vbeta primers were used for the PCR. Profiling relied on immunoSEQ multiplex PCR, and the TCRdb table lists in-frame clones only, not all of them. The table records 100,000 to 150,000 clones, roughly 85% of them present only once. The record originates from a study of cytomegalovirus exposure and HLA in healthy donors. Findings and caveats of the study: Productive rates of about 90% or about 30% were seen for most TCR beta V segments in an earlier analysis.

The genes are TRBV28 and TRBJ2-5; 10 nucleotides agree with TRBD1. Specimen: PBMCs. This sequence was found in a woman aged 40 to 50 in good health and CMV-seropositive. The CDR3 region is CASSFTGTGDYLETQYF. As DNA, the CDR3 is TGTGCCAGCAGTTTCACTGGGACAGGGGACTATTTAGAGACCCAGTACTTC.